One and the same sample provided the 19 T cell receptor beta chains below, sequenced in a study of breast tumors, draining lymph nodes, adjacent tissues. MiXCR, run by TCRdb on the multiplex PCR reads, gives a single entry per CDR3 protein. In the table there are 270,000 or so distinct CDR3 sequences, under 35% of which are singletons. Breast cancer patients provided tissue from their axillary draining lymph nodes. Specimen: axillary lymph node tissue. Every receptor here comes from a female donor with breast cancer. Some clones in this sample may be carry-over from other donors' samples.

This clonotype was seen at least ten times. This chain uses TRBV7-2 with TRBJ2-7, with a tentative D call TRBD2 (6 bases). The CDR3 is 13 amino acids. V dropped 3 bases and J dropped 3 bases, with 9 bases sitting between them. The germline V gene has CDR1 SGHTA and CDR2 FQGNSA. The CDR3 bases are TGTGCCAGCAGCTTGGGGGGATACTACGAGCAGTACTTC. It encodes CASSLGGYYEQYF.

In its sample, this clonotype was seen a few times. CDR3: CSARVRRGNSEQYF. The CDR3 region has the DNA TGCAGTGCTAGAGTACGGAGAGGAAATTCCGAGCAGTACTTC. The chain couples TRBV20-1 to TRBJ2-7, with D unclear. From germline, CDR1 is DFQATT and CDR2 SNEGSKA (reference sequence). With 1 base removed from V and 6 bases from J, the gap between germline ends came to 16 bases. This CDR3 has 14 residues.

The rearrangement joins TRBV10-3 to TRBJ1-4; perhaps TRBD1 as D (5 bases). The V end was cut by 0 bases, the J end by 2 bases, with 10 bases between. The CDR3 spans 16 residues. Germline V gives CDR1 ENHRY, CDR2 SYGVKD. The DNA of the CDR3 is TGTGCCATCAGTGAGTCGACGGGGGGGACTAATGAAAAACTGTTTTTT. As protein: CAISESTGGTNEKLFF.

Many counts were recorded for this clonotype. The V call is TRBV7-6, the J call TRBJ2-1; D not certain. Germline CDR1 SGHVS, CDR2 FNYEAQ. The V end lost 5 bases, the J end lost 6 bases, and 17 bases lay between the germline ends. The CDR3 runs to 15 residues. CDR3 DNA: TGTGCCAGCAGCCCGGATAGACGAACCCTCAATGAGCAGTTCTTC. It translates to CASSPDRRTLNEQFF.

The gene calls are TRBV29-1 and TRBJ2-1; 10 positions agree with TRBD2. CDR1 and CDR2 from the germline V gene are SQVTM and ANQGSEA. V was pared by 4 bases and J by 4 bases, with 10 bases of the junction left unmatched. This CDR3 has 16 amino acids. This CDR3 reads CSVVILAGVEYNEQFF. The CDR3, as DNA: TGCAGCGTTGTGATCCTAGCGGGAGTCGAGTACAATGAGCAGTTCTTC.

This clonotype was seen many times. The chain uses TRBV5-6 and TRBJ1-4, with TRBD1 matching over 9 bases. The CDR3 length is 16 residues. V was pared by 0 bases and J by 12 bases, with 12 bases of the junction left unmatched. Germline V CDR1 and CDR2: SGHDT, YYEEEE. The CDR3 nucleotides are TGTGCCAGCAGCTTGGGGACAGGGGCCCAGGATGCGGAACTGTTTTTT. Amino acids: CASSLGTGAQDAELFF.

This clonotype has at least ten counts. CDR3: CSASVGPSGYTF. CDR3 bases: TGCAGTGCTAGTGTAGGCCCCAGTGGCTACACCTTC. The rearrangement links TRBV20-1 to TRBJ1-2; no firm D call. Trimming pared 3 bases from V and 7 bases from J, leaving 12 bases between. Germline CDR1 is DFQATT and CDR2 is SNEGSKA (reference sequence). This CDR3 region has 12 residues.

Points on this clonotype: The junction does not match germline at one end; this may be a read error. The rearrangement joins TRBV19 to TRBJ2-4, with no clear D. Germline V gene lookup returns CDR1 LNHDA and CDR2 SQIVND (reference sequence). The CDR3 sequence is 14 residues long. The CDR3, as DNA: TGTGCCTGTAGTATGGTGGTAGCCAAAAACATTCAGTACTTC. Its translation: CACSMVVAKNIQYF.

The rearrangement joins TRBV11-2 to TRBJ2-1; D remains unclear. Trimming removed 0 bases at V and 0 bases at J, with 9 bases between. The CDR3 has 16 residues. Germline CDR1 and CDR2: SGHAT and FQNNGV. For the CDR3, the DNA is TGTGCCAGCAGCTTAGAACTTCTGACCTCCTACAATGAGCAGTTCTTC. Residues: CASSLELLTSYNEQFF.

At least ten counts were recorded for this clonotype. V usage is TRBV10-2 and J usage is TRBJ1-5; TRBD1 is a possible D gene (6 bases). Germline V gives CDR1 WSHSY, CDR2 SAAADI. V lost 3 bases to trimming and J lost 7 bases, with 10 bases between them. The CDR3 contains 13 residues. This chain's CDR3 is CASSDQGLQPQHF. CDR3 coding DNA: TGCGCCAGCAGTGATCAGGGGCTGCAGCCCCAGCATTTT.

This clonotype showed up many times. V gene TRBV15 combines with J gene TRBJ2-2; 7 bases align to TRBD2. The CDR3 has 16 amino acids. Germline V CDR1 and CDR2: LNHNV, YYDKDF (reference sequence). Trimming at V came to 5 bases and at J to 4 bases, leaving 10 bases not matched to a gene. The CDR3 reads CATSPGRERTTGELFF. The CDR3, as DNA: TGTGCCACCAGCCCAGGGAGGGAGAGAACCACCGGGGAGCTGTTTTTT.

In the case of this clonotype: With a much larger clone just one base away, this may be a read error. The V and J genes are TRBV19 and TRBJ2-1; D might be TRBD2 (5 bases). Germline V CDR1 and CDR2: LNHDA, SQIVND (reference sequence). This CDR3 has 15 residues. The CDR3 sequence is CASSITAVPNNEQSF. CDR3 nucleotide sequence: TGTGCCAGTAGTATAACAGCGGTTCCTAATAATGAGCAGTCCTTC.

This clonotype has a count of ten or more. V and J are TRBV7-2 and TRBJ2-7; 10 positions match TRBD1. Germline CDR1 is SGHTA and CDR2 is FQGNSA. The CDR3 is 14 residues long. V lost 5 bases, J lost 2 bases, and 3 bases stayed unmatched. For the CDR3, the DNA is TGTGCCAGCAGCCGGGACAGGGGTGCCTACGAGCAGTACTTC. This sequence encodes CASSRDRGAYEQYF. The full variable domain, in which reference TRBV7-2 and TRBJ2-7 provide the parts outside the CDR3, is GAGVSQSPSNKVTEKGKDVELRCDPISGHTALYWYRQSLGQGLEFLIYFQGNSAPDKSGLPSDRFSAERTGGSVSTLTIQRTQQEDSAVYLCASSRDRGAYEQYFGPGTRLTVT.

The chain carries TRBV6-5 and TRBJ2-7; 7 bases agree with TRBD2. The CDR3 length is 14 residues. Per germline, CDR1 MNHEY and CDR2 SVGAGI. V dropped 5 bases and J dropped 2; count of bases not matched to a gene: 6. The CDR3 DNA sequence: TGTGCCAGCAGTCACGACGGGAGGACCTACGAGCAGTACTTC. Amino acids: CASSHDGRTYEQYF.

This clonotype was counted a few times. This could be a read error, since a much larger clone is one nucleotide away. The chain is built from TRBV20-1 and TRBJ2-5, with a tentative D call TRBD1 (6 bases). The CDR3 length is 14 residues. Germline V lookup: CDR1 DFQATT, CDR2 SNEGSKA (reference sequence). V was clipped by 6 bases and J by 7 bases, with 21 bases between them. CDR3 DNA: TGCAGTGCCCATCCCCCTAACATGGGGGCGACCCAGTACTTC. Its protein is CSAHPPNMGATQYF.

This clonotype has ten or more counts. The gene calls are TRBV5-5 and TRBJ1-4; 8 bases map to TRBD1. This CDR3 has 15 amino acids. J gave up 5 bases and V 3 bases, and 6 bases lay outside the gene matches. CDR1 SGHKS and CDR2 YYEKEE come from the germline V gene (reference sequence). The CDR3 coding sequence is TGTGCCAGCAGCTCAAGGACAGGGTCAAATGAAAAACTGTTTTTT. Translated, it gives CASSSRTGSNEKLFF. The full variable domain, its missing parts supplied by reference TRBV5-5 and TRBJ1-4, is DAGVTQSPTHLIKTRGQQVTLRCSPISGHKSVSWYQQVLGQGPQFIFQYYEKEERGRGNFPDRFSARQFPNYSSELNVNALLLGDSALYLCASSSRTGSNEKLFFGSGTQLSVL.

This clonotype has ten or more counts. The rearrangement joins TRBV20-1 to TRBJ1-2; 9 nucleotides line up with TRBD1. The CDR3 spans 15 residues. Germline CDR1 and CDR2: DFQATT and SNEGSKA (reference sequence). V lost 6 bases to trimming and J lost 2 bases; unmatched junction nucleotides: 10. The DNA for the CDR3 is TGCAGTGCCAGCGGACCAACAGGGGGCAACTATGGCTACACCTTC. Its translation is CSASGPTGGNYGYTF.

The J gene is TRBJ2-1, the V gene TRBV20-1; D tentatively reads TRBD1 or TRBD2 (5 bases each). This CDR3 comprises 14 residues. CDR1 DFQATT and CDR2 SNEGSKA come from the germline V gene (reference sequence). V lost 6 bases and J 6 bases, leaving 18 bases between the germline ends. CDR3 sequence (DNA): TGCAGTGCCCCCTCCGGGGCCTTCTCCAATGAGCAGTTCTTC. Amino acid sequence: CSAPSGAFSNEQFF.

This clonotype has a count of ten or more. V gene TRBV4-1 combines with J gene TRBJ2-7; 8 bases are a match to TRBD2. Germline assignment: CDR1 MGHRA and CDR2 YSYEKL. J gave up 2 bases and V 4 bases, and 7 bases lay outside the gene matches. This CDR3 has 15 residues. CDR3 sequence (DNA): TGCGCCAGCAGCCCCCGGGAGGGGGGTCCCTACGAGCAGTACTTC. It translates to CASSPREGGPYEQYF.